The 27 T cell receptor beta chains below were found in one sample sequenced in a study of T cell responses to AZD1222 COVID-19 vaccine. TCRdb keeps only in-frame clones here, not all; method: immunoSEQ multiplex PCR. The sample contains about 150,000 clones, approximately 90% of which appear only once. Specimen: peripheral blood, collected on day 0 of AZD1222 vaccination. These receptors were taken from an adult in good health.

This clone occurred once. The chain couples TRBV6-2 or TRBV6-3 to TRBJ1-2; a weak D match, TRBD1 (5 bases). Germline lookup yields CDR1 MNHEY and CDR2 SVGEGT. V dropped 5 bases and J dropped 4 bases, with 17 bases sitting between them. The CDR3 has 15 residues. The chain's CDR3 is CASSTSPTARYGYTF. The CDR3, as DNA: TGTGCCAGCAGTACCTCCCCGACAGCGCGCTATGGCTACACCTTC.

CDR3 nucleotide sequence: TGTGCCAGCAGCCCCGGACAGAATAATTCACCCCTCCACTTT. Translation gives CASSPGQNNSPLHF. V and J are TRBV3-1 (or the pseudogene TRBV3-2) and TRBJ1-6; D might be TRBD1 (6 bases). Trimming removed 4 bases from V and 5 bases from J, with 9 bases in between. Looked up from germline, CDR1 is LGHDT and CDR2 is YNNKEL (reference sequence). The CDR3 is 14 amino acids.

The rearrangement uses TRBV21-1 and TRBJ1-5; the table's D call of TRBD1 was not tested on the DNA. TRBV21-1 is noted as a pseudogene. This CDR3 comprises 12 residues. The CDR3 reads CASSDREQPQHF. The CDR3 nucleotides read TGTGCCAGCAGCGACAGGGAACAGCCCCAGCATTTT.

The J gene is TRBJ1-3, the V gene TRBV20-1; no clear D. Trimming shortened V by 6 bases and J by 3 bases, and 6 bases separated the two germline ends. The CDR3 loop spans 11 amino acids. The germline V gene has CDR1 DFQATT and CDR2 SNEGSKA (reference sequence). CDR3 loop: CSAVYGNTIYF. The DNA of the CDR3 is TGCAGTGCCGTGTATGGAAACACCATATATTTT.

The gene calls are TRBV6-2 or TRBV6-3 and TRBJ2-1; D is uncertain. The CDR3 totals 14 residues. Deletions cut 4 bases from V and 5 bases from J, with 12 bases between. Germline CDR1 MNHEY, CDR2 SVGEGT. The DNA for the CDR3 is TGTGCCAGCAGTTTGGCACATACCCACAATGAGCAGTTCTTC. Its protein is CASSLAHTHNEQFF.

As for this clone: The same CDR3 is also encoded by other DNA sequences in this sample. The chain employs TRBV5-1 and TRBJ2-7; D gene unclear. CDR1 SGHRS and CDR2 YFSETQ come from the germline V gene. The CDR3 loop spans 13 amino acids. V shed 4 bases and J shed 0 bases, with 8 bases lying between them. CDR3 protein: CASSGGSSYEQYF. In nucleotides, the CDR3 is TGCGCCAGCAGCGGCGGCAGCTCCTACGAGCAGTACTTC.

J is TRBJ1-2 and V is TRBV19; D ambiguous. The CDR3 length is 14 residues. Looked up from germline, CDR1 is LNHDA and CDR2 is SQIVND (reference sequence). Trimming left V 3 bases short and J 0 bases short, with 8 bases between. The DNA for the CDR3 is TGTGCCAGTAGTATCCCGGGCTCTAACTATGGCTACACCTTC. This translates into CASSIPGSNYGYTF.

The chain links TRBV7-9 to TRBJ2-5; TRBD2 aligns across 11 bases. CDR3 length equals 18 residues. The junction had 13 bases not matched to a gene; V was cut back by 5 bases and J by 2 bases. Germline loops: CDR1 SEHNR, CDR2 FQNEAQ (reference sequence). The CDR3: CASSHGFTSGREQETQYF. In nucleotides, the CDR3 is TGTGCCAGCAGCCATGGGTTTACTAGCGGGAGAGAGCAAGAGACCCAGTACTTC.

The gene calls are TRBV7-9 and TRBJ2-2; TRBD2 agrees at 11 bases. Trimming took 6 bases from V and 7 from J; bases not matched to a gene: 13. Germline-derived CDR1 and CDR2 are SEHNR and FQNEAQ (reference sequence). The CDR3 spans 17 residues. Written as DNA, the CDR3 is TGTGCCAGCAGTCCGACTAGCGGGAACCCCTCGAACGGGGAGCTGTTTTTT. Translated, it gives CASSPTSGNPSNGELFF.

This chain joins TRBV4-1 and TRBJ1-6, with D maybe TRBD1 (5 bases). From germline, CDR1 is MGHRA and CDR2 YSYEKL. Trimming pared 3 bases from V and 7 bases from J, leaving 16 bases between. This CDR3 has 16 amino acids. The chain's CDR3 is CASSQGPVPLNSPLHF. CDR3 coding DNA: TGCGCCAGCAGCCAGGGACCTGTGCCCCTAAATTCACCCCTCCACTTT.

Of note for this clone: Germline and junction disagree at one end, which may indicate a read error. The chain is built from TRBV7-3 and TRBJ2-3, with D possibly being TRBD1 (5 bases). Germline CDR1 reads SGHTA; CDR2 reads FQGTGA. The CDR3 sequence is 14 residues long. The DNA of the CDR3 is TGTGCCAGCAGCGAGGACATAAGCAGAGATACGCAGTATTTT. The encoded protein is CASSEDISRDTQYF.

The chain joins TRBV27 to TRBJ1-4; no reliable D call. V was shortened by 3 bases and J by 0 bases, with 8 bases between the two germline ends. CDR1 MNHEY and CDR2 SMNVEV come from the germline V gene (reference sequence). The CDR3 consists of 15 residues. The CDR3 sequence is CASSFSNPTNEKLFF. DNA of the CDR3: TGTGCCAGCAGTTTTTCAAATCCAACTAATGAAAAACTGTTTTTT.

The J gene is TRBJ2-4, the V gene TRBV5-6; D uncertain. CDR1 and CDR2 from the germline V gene are SGHDT and YYEEEE. The CDR3 length is 13 residues. The V gene lost 2 bases and the J gene lost 5 bases, with 8 bases spanning the gap. This CDR3 reads CASSLEDQNIQYF. The DNA of the CDR3 is TGTGCCAGCAGCTTAGAAGACCAAAACATTCAGTACTTC.

The chain joins TRBV7-9 to TRBJ1-2; no clear D gene. The CDR3 is made up of 13 amino acids. Looked up from germline, CDR1 is SEHNR and CDR2 is FQNEAQ (reference sequence). V was shortened by 6 bases and J by 8 bases, with 16 bases between the two germline ends. The CDR3 here is CASRPLHLGGYTF. In DNA, the CDR3 is TGTGCCAGCAGGCCCCTCCATTTGGGCGGCTACACCTTC.

V is TRBV5-6 and J is TRBJ2-1; 7 bases match TRBD1. Germline values: CDR1 SGHDT, CDR2 YYEEEE. V lost 2 bases, J lost 4 bases, and 3 bases stayed unmatched. The CDR3 has 14 amino acids. Here the CDR3 DNA reads TGTGCCAGCAGCTTTGACAGGGCGTACAATGAGCAGTTCTTC. Encoded protein: CASSFDRAYNEQFF.

A single count supports this clone. The genes are TRBV6-5 and TRBJ2-1; perhaps TRBD2 as D (5 bases). Germline lookup yields CDR1 MNHEY and CDR2 SVGAGI. The CDR3 runs 16 residues. Between the trimmed V and J ends, which lost 4 bases and 1 base, there was a span of 14 bases. CDR3 loop: CASSLTDAGSYNEQFF. Here the CDR3 DNA reads TGTGCCAGCAGTTTGACTGATGCGGGTTCCTACAATGAGCAGTTCTTC.

The chain joins TRBV30 to TRBJ2-1, with D possibly TRBD1 on 6 matching bases. CDR1 is GTSNPN, CDR2 SVGIG, per germline (reference sequence). The CDR3 extends over 13 amino acids. V lost 4 bases, J lost 5 bases, and 12 bases lay in between. The CDR3 loop reads CAWNGQRNNEQFF. CDR3 bases: TGTGCCTGGAATGGACAGAGAAACAATGAGCAGTTCTTC.

V and J are TRBV28 and TRBJ2-7; 8 nucleotides agree with TRBD1. The CDR3 is 14 amino acids. Unmatched junction bases numbered 5, after V lost 2 bases and J lost 5 bases. Germline lookup yields CDR1 MDHEN and CDR2 SYDVKM. The CDR3 nucleotides are TGTGCCAGCAGTTTAGGGCAGGGGGCCGACGAGCAGTACTTC. It yields the protein CASSLGQGADEQYF. The full variable domain, in which reference TRBV28 and TRBJ2-7 provide the parts outside the CDR3, is DVKVTQSSRYLVKRTGEKVFLECVQDMDHENMFWYRQDPGLGLRLIYFSYDVKMKEKGDIPEGYSVSREKKERFSLILESASTNQTSMYLCASSLGQGADEQYFGPGTRLTVT.

The chain couples TRBV12-3 or TRBV12-4 to TRBJ2-3; D gene uncertain. The V gene lost 3 bases and the J gene lost 5 bases, with 6 bases spanning the gap. This CDR3 has 12 residues. The CDR3 sequence is CASSFSRDTQYF. CDR3 nucleotides: TGTGCCAGCAGTTTCTCCCGAGATACGCAGTATTTT.

The V call is TRBV7-9, the J call TRBJ2-3, with TRBD2 as a possible D gene (6 bases). Trimming removed 9 bases at V and 3 bases at J, with 7 bases between. This CDR3 has 11 amino acids. The germline gives CDR1 SEHNR, CDR2 FQNEAQ (reference sequence). The CDR3 sequence: CARAGTDTQYF. CDR3 bases: TGTGCCAGGGCGGGGACAGATACGCAGTATTTT.

This clone was recorded only once. The chain combines TRBV21-1 with TRBJ2-7; the D call in the table, TRBD2, was not verified against the DNA. TRBV21-1 is labeled a pseudogene. The CDR3 covers 15 residues. The CDR3, as DNA: TGTGCCAGCAGCGAATGGGACGGGAGAATCTACGAGCAGTACTTC. It is translated as CASSEWDGRIYEQYF.

The chain combines TRBV27 with TRBJ1-4, with D possibly being TRBD1 (6 bases). The length of the CDR3 is 14 residues. The germline V and J ends were trimmed by 5 bases and 8 bases, with 15 bases remaining between them. Per germline, CDR1 MNHEY and CDR2 SMNVEV (reference sequence). The CDR3 nucleotides read TGTGCCAGCAGTCCAGCCGGGGGCGGGGAAAAACTGTTTTTT. Amino acid sequence: CASSPAGGGEKLFF.

The J gene is TRBJ2-3, the V gene TRBV5-6; 9 positions match TRBD2. This CDR3 region has 16 residues. Germline CDR1 SGHDT, CDR2 YYEEEE. Germline trimming cut 0 bases from V and 0 bases from J; bases unmatched to any gene: 2. As DNA, the CDR3 is TGTGCCAGCAGCTTGGCAGCGGGAGGCAGCACAGATACGCAGTATTTT. Protein product: CASSLAAGGSTDTQYF. The entire variable domain, with the rest obtained from reference TRBV5-6 and TRBJ2-3, is as follows: DAGVTQSPTHLIKTRGQQVTLRCSPKSGHDTVSWYQQALGQGPQFIFQYYEEEERQRGNFPDRFSGHQFPNYSSELNVNALLLGDSALYLCASSLAAGGSTDTQYFGPGTRLTVL.

The chain combines TRBV7-5 with TRBJ2-3; the DNA was not used to check the table's D call, TRBD1. TRBV7-5 is listed as a pseudogene. This CDR3 is 15 amino acids long. DNA for the CDR3: TGTGCCAGAAGCCAACAGGGACCCGCTTCCGATACGCAGTATTTT. As protein: CARSQQGPASDTQYF.

The V and J genes are TRBV19 and TRBJ2-7; D ambiguous. V lost 3 bases to trimming and J lost 0 bases, with 6 bases between them. CDR1 LNHDA and CDR2 SQIVND come from the germline V gene (reference sequence). The CDR3 is made up of 13 amino acids. The CDR3 here is CASSMGSSYEQYF. CDR3 bases: TGTGCCAGTAGTATGGGCAGCTCCTACGAGCAGTACTTC.

This sequence joins TRBV9 and TRBJ1-1; 8 bases are a match to TRBD1. The trim removed 1 base at V and 1 base at J, leaving 3 bases unmatched. The CDR3 length is 15 residues. From germline, CDR1 is SGDLS and CDR2 YYNGEE. This CDR3 is CASSVSDRGNTEAFF. The CDR3 DNA is TGTGCCAGCAGCGTATCTGACAGGGGGAACACTGAAGCTTTCTTT.

The V and J genes are TRBV12-3 or TRBV12-4 and TRBJ1-3; D unclear. The length of the CDR3 is 11 residues. With 5 bases removed from V and 4 bases from J, the gap between germline ends came to 3 bases. CDR3 sequence (DNA): TGTGCCAGCAGTACCGGAAACACCATATATTTT. This codes for CASSTGNTIYF.